This TCR beta chain stems from a study of technical replicates of blood from a handful of donors. V gave up 0 bases and J gave up 6 bases; unmatched junction bases: 6. This CDR3 spans 15 amino acids. Germline V gene sequence: CDR1 LNHNV, CDR2 YYDKDF (reference sequence). Measured with immunoSEQ multiplex PCR; TCRdb has only the in-frame clones, and not every one. The sample records about 75,000 clones, around 97% being singletons. The source material was T cells isolated from PBMCs. V and J are TRBV15 and TRBJ2-3; 7 positions agree with TRBD2. This clonotype originated in a human donor in good health. In DNA form, the CDR3 reads TGTGCCACCAGCAGAGATACCGGGAGGACGGATACGCAGTATTTT. It encodes CATSRDTGRTDTQYF.